This TCR beta chain was profiled in a study of cytomegalovirus exposure and HLA in healthy donors. Study conclusions and caveats: Associated with cytomegalovirus, according to the listing, were around 160 TCR beta chains. Earlier analysis found most TCR beta V segments productive about 87% or about 30% of the time.

As to this clone: Its antigen remains unknown.

PCR employed 60 Vbeta and 13 Jbeta primers. Sequenced by immunoSEQ multiplex PCR; TCRdb stores in-frame clones only, minus some. The sample has tens of thousands of clones, around 86% seen once; the top ten hold about 8.6%. The CDR3 covers 21 residues. The germline gives CDR1 SGHRS, CDR2 YFSETQ. Trimming left V 1 base short and J 0 bases short, with 23 bases between. What was sequenced was PBMCs. This receptor was identified in a man younger than 45 in good health and CMV-seropositive. The chain carries TRBV5-1 and TRBJ2-6, with TRBD2 as a possible D gene (6 bases). In DNA, the CDR3 is TGCGCCAGCAGCTTGCCTTCCCTGGGGGGTAGCCGAAACTCTGGGGCCAACGTCCTGACTTTC. Its protein is CASSLPSLGGSRNSGANVLTF.